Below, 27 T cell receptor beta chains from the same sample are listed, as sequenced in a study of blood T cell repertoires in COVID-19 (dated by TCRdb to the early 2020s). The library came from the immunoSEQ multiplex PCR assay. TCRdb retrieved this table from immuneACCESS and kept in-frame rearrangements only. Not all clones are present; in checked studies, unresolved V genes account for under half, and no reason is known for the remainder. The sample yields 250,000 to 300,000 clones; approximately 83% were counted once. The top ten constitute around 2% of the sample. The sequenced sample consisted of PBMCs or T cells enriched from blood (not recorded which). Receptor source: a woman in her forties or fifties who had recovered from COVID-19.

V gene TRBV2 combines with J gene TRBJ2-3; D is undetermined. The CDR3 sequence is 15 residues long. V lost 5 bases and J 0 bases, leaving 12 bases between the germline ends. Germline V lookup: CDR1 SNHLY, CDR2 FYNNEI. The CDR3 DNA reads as TGTGCCAGCAGTTCCACGGTCATGAGCACAGATACGCAGTATTTT. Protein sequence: CASSSTVMSTDTQYF. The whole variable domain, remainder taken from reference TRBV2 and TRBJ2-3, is EPEVTQTPSHQVTQMGQEVILRCVPISNHLYFYWYRQILGQKVEFLVSFYNNEISEKSEIFDDQFSVERPDGSNFTLKIRSTKLEDSAMYFCASSSTVMSTDTQYFGPGTRLTVL.

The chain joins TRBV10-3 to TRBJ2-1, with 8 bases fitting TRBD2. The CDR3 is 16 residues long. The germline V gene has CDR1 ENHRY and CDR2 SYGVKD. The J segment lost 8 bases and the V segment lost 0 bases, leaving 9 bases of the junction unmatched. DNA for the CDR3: TGTGCCATCAGTGAGTCGACGGGAGGGCCTTTCGATGAGCAGTTCTTC. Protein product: CAISESTGGPFDEQFF.

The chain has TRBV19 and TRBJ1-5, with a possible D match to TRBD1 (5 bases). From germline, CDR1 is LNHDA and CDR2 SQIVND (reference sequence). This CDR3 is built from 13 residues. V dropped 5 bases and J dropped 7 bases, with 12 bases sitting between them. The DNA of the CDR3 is TGTGCCAGTAGTGGTTCTCGGGGGCAGCCCCAGCATTTT. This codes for CASSGSRGQPQHF.

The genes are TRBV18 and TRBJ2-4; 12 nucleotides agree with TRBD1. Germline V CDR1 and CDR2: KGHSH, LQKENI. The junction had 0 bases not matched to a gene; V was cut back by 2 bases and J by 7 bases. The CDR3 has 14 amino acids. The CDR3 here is CASSPGTGGNIQYF. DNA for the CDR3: TGTGCCAGCTCACCAGGGACAGGGGGCAACATTCAGTACTTC.

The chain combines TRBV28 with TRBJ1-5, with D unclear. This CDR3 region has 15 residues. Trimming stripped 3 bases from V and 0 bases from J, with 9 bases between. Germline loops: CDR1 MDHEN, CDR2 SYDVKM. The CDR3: CASSFSAYSNQPQHF. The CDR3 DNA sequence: TGTGCCAGCAGTTTTTCAGCGTATAGCAATCAGCCCCAGCATTTT.

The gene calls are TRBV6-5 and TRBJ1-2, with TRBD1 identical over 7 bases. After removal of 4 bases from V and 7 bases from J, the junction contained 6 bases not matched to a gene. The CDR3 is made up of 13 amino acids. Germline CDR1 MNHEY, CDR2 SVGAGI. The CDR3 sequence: CASSWDRGVGYTF. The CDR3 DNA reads TGTGCCAGCAGTTGGGACAGAGGCGTTGGCTACACCTTC.

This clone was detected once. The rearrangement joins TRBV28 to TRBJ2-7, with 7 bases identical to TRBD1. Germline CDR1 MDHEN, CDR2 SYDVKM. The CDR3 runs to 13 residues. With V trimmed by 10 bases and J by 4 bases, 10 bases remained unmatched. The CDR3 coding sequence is TGTGCCACGCGGACAGGAAAACGGTACGAGCAGTACTTC. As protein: CATRTGKRYEQYF.

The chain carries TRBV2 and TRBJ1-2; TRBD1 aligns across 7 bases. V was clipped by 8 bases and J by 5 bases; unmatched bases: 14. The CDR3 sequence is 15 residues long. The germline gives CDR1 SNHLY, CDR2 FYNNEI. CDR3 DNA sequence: TGTGCCAGCCTCCCTGACCGGGACAGATCTTATGGCTACACCTTC. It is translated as CASLPDRDRSYGYTF.

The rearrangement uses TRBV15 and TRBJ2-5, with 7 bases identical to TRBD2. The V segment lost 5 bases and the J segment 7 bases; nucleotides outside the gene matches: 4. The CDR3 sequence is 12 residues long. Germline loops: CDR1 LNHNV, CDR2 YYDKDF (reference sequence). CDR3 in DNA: TGTGCCACCAGCCTACCGGGGGGGACCCAGTACTTC. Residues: CATSLPGGTQYF.

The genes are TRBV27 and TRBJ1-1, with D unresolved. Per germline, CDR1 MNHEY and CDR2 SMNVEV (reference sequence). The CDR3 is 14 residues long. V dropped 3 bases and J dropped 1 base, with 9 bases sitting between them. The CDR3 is CASSLFGENTEAFF. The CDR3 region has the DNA TGTGCCAGCAGTTTGTTCGGAGAGAACACTGAAGCTTTCTTT.

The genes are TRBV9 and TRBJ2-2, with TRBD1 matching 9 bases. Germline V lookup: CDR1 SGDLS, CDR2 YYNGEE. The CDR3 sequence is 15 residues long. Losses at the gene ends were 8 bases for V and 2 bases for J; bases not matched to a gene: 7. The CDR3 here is CASKEGQGNTGELFF. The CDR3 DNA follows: TGTGCCAGTAAGGAGGGACAGGGCAACACCGGGGAGCTGTTTTTT.

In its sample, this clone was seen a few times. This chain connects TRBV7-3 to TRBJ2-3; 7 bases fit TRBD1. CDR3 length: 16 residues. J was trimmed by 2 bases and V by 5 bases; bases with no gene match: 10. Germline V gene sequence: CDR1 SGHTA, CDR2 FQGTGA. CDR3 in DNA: TGTGCCAGCAGCATAGAGGGACAGCGATCCACAGATACGCAGTATTTT. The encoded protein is CASSIEGQRSTDTQYF.

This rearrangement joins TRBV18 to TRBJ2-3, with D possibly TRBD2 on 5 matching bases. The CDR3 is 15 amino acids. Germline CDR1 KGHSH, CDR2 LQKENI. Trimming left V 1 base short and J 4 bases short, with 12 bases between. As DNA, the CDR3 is TGTGCCAGCTCACCACGGTATGGGAGATCAGATACGCAGTATTTT. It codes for CASSPRYGRSDTQYF.

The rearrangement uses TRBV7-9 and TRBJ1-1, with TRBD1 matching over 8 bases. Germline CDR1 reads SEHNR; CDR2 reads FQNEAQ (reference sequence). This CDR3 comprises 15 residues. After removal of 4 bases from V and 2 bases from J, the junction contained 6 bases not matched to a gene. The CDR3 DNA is TGTGCCAGCAGCTCCCCAGGGGGCGCAAACACTGAAGCTTTCTTT. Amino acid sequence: CASSSPGGANTEAFF.

CDR3 sequence (DNA): TGTGCCAGCAGCTTAGGGGCCCAGCTAACAGATACGCAGTATTTT. Translation: CASSLGAQLTDTQYF. The chain uses TRBV7-2 and TRBJ2-3; D is uncertain. Germline V CDR1 and CDR2: SGHTA, FQGNSA. The CDR3 runs to 15 residues. Trimming stripped 1 base from V and 3 bases from J, with 11 bases between.

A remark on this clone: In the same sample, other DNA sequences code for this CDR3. CDR3 region: CASSIRDSNQPQHF. Here the CDR3 DNA reads TGTGCCAGTAGTATACGGGACAGTAATCAGCCCCAGCATTTT. This chain uses TRBV19 with TRBJ1-5; TRBD1 matches 7 bases. The CDR3 covers 14 residues. The V and J ends lost 2 bases and 4 bases, in that order; junction bases with no gene match: 2. Germline V CDR1 and CDR2: LNHDA, SQIVND (reference sequence).

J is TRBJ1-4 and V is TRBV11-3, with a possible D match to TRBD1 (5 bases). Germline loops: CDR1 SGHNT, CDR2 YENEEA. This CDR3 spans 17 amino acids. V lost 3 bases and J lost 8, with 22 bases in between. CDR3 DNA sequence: TGTGCCAGCAGCTTCTTAGATCGTCCAGGGACTGGAGAAAAACTGTTTTTT. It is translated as CASSFLDRPGTGEKLFF.

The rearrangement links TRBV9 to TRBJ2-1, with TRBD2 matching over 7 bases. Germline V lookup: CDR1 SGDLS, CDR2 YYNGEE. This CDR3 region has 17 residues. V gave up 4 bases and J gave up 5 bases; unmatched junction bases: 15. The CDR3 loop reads CASSPSSAGVTDNEQFF. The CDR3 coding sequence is TGTGCCAGCAGCCCTAGCTCGGCGGGAGTAACCGACAATGAGCAGTTCTTC.

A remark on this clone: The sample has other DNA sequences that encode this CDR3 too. Here the CDR3 reads CASSWDRNYEQYF. The DNA of the CDR3 is TGTGCCAGCAGTTGGGACAGAAACTACGAGCAGTACTTC. The chain is built from TRBV12-3 or TRBV12-4 and TRBJ2-7; TRBD1 matches at 7 bases. The CDR3 is 13 amino acids. V trimming: 4 bases; J trimming: 3 bases; junction bases outside the gene matches: 3.

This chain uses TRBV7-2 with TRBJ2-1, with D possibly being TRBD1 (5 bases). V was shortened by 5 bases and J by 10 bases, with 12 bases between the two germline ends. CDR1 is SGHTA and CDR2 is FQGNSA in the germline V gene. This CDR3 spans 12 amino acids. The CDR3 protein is CASSPRQMEQFF. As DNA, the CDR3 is TGTGCCAGCAGCCCAAGACAGATGGAGCAGTTCTTC.

This CDR3 is CASSSPPENYGYTF. The CDR3 DNA is TGTGCCAGCAGTTCGCCCCCAGAAAACTATGGCTACACCTTC. This chain connects TRBV6-5 to TRBJ1-2; D is undetermined. Germline assignment: CDR1 MNHEY and CDR2 SVGAGI. The V end was cut by 4 bases, the J end by 2 bases, with 11 bases between. The CDR3 is 14 amino acids.

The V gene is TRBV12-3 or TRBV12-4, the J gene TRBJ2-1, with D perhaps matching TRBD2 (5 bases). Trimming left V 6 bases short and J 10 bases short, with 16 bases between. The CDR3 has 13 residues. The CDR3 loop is CASSQTNGIEQFF. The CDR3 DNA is TGTGCCAGCAGCCAGACTAACGGGATAGAGCAGTTCTTC.

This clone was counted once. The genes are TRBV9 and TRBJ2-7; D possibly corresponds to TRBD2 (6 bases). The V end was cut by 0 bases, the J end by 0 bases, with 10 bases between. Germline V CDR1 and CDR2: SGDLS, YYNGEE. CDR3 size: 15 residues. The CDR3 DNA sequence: TGTGCCAGCAGCGTAGGCGGGGCTAGCTCCTACGAGCAGTACTTC. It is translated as CASSVGGASSYEQYF.

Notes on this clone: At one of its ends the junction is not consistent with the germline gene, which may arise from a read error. CDR3 in amino acids: CASTLPDRENYGYTF. CDR3 DNA: TGTGCCAGCACTTTACCGGACAGGGAAAACTATGGCTACACCTTC. This chain connects TRBV28 to TRBJ1-2; 8 bases agree with TRBD1. The CDR3 covers 15 residues. Germline V CDR1 and CDR2: MDHEN, SYDVKM.

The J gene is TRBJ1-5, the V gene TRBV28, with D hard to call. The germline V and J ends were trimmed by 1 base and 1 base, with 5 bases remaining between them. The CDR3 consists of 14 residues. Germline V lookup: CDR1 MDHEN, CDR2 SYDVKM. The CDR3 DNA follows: TGTGCCAGCAGTTTATTGCGAAGCAATCAGCCCCAGCATTTT. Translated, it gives CASSLLRSNQPQHF. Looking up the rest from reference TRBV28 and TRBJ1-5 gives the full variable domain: DVKVTQSSRYLVKRTGEKVFLECVQDMDHENMFWYRQDPGLGLRLIYFSYDVKMKEKGDIPEGYSVSREKKERFSLILESASTNQTSMYLCASSLLRSNQPQHFGDGTRLSIL.

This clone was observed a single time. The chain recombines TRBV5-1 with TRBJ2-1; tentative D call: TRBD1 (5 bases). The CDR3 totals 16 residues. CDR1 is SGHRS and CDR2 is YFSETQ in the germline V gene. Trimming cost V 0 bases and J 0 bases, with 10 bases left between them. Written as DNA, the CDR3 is TGCGCCAGCAGCTTGGTAGGGGCCCCCTCCTACAATGAGCAGTTCTTC. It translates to CASSLVGAPSYNEQFF.

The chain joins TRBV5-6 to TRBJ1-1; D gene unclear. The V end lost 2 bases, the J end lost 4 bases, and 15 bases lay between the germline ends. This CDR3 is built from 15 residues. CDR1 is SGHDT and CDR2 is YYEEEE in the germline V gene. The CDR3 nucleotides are TGTGCCAGCAGCTTCCTCGGGTTACTCGGCACTGAAGCTTTCTTT. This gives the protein CASSFLGLLGTEAFF.